This T cell receptor beta chain stems from a study of control samples from healthy donors and cancer patients. Profiled with immunoSEQ multiplex PCR; TCRdb holds only in-frame clones, not every one. The sample shows approximately 94,000 clones, about 88% of them seen only once. Germline V gene sequence: CDR1 LGHNT, CDR2 FRNRAP. This CDR3 is 15 amino acids long. The ends lost 2 bases at V and 6 bases at J; junction bases unmatched: 8. The source is a man in his sixties or seventies with lung cancer. The material sequenced was PBMCs. This sequence joins TRBV12-5 and TRBJ2-7; 9 bases are a match to TRBD1. The CDR3 protein is CASGLRPGTGPEQYF. The CDR3 nucleotides read TGTGCTAGTGGTTTGAGACCCGGGACAGGGCCCGAGCAGTACTTC.